The 20 T cell receptor beta chains in this list originate from one sample, sequenced in a study of T cell clonality in common variable immunodeficiency (dated by TCRdb to between 2014 and 2016). The library was generated by the immunoSEQ multiplex PCR assay. TCRdb took this table from immuneACCESS and kept in-frame rearrangements with V and J called. Such tables lack part of the clones; where checked against another copy, unresolved V genes explain under half of the gap, and the rest is unexplained. With roughly 70,000 clones recorded, this sample contains no clone counted only once. The ten largest account for approximately 1.5% of the sample. Sample: peripheral blood mononuclear cells. Source of these receptors: a person aged 18 to 75 in good health.

This clone has more than one count but fewer than ten. The read is 3 residues too short to cover the CDR3 end, so that end is filled in from the germline J gene. The chain uses TRBV20-1 and TRBJ2-7, with 8 positions matching TRBD2. In germline, CDR1 is DFQATT, CDR2 SNEGSKA (reference sequence). V dropped 6 bases and J dropped 4; count of bases not matched to a gene: 11. This CDR3 is built from 14 residues. CDR3 DNA, as far as it was read: TGCAGTGCACCCCGCGGGGGGATCCAATACGAG. This codes for CSAPRGGIQYE. The entire CDR3 reads CSAPRGGIQYEQYF.

This clone was detected many times. The read comes to an end 3 residues before the CDR3 does, leaving the germline J gene to fill in the end. The V gene is TRBV5-1, the J gene TRBJ2-2, with D perhaps matching TRBD1 (5 bases). Germline V lookup: CDR1 SGHRS, CDR2 YFSETQ. V lost 2 bases and J lost 5, with 7 bases in between. The CDR3 length is 13 residues. CDR3 region: CASSFQGTGELFF. The sequenced CDR3 bases are TGCGCCAGCAGCTTCCAGGGTACCGGGGAG. The full variable domain, its missing parts supplied by reference TRBV5-1 and TRBJ2-2, is KAGVTQTPRYLIKTRGQQVTLSCSPISGHRSVSWYQQTPGQGLQFLFEYFSETQRNKGNFPGRFSGRQFSNSRSEMNVSTLELGDSALYLCASSFQGTGELFFGEGSRLTVL.

A remark on this clone: The read terminates 3 residues before the CDR3 end, so the remaining end is supplied by the germline J gene. V is TRBV7-9 and J is TRBJ1-2; D unclear. The CDR3 spans 13 residues. The germline V gene encodes CDR1 SEHNR and CDR2 FQNEAQ (reference sequence). CDR3 amino acids: CASTPGYSYDYTF. CDR3 DNA (partial): TGTGCCAGCACACCCGGTTATTCCTACGAC. The full variable domain, rest sourced from reference TRBV7-9 and TRBJ1-2, is DTGVSQNPRHKITKRGQNVTFRCDPISEHNRLYWYRQTLGQGPEFLTYFQNEAQLEKSRLLSDRFSAERPKGSFSTLEIQRTEQGDSAMYLCASTPGYSYDYTFGSGTRLTVV.

This clone was counted at least ten times. CDR3 protein: CAISESAGTSSTDTQYF. CDR3 DNA, as far as it was read: TGTGCCATCAGTGAGTCGGCCGGGACTAGCAGTACAGATACG. V gene TRBV10-3 combines with J gene TRBJ2-3; 9 bases align to TRBD2. The read terminates 3 residues before the CDR3 end, so the remaining end is supplied by the germline J gene. V lost 0 bases to trimming and J lost 3 bases; unmatched junction nucleotides: 7. The germline gives CDR1 ENHRY, CDR2 SYGVKD. The CDR3 is made up of 17 amino acids.

In this sample, this clone turned up many times. The DNA ends 3 residues before the CDR3 does, and the rest of the CDR3 is filled in from the germline J gene. The chain couples TRBV29-1 to TRBJ1-2; D is perhaps TRBD1 (5 bases). Per germline, CDR1 SQVTM and CDR2 ANQGSEA. The V and J ends lost 2 bases and 6 bases respectively, with 10 bases between them. This CDR3 spans 12 amino acids. The sequenced CDR3 bases are TGCAGCGTTGAATTCCGCAGGGATGGC. Its translation is CSVEFRRDG. The full CDR3 reads CSVEFRRDGYTF.

In its sample, this clone was seen many times. The read comes to an end 3 residues before the CDR3 does, leaving the germline J gene to fill in the end. This chain uses TRBV20-1 with TRBJ2-7; D possibly corresponds to TRBD1 (5 bases). V was shortened by 0 bases and J by 3 bases, with 9 bases between the two germline ends. The length of the CDR3 is 13 residues. The germline gives CDR1 DFQATT, CDR2 SNEGSKA (reference sequence). CDR3 protein: CSARDRVLYEQYF. The part of the CDR3 DNA that was read is TGCAGTGCTAGAGACAGGGTCCTCTACGAG.

This clone was seen repeatedly, ten times or more. The sequenced fragment ends 3 residues before the CDR3 boundary, so the rest is inferred from the germline J gene. In the same sample, other DNA sequences code for this CDR3. The rearrangement links TRBV2 to TRBJ2-5; 8 positions agree with TRBD2. CDR3 length: 16 residues. Germline CDR1 SNHLY, CDR2 FYNNEI. Germline trimming cut 0 bases from V and 4 bases from J; bases unmatched to any gene: 7. The CDR3 spells CASSEAPAGVRETQYF. The sequenced part of the CDR3 DNA is TGTGCCAGCAGTGAAGCGCCAGCGGGAGTAAGAGAGACC.

On this clone itself: Coverage ceases 3 residues before the CDR3 finishes, and the germline J gene fills in the end. V is TRBV11-2 and J is TRBJ1-2; a weak D match, TRBD1 (6 bases). The CDR3 is 15 residues long. Trimming removed 2 bases at V and 5 bases at J, with 15 bases between. Germline assignment: CDR1 SGHAT and CDR2 FQNNGV. The CDR3 here is CASSLFRQGNYGYTF. Partial CDR3 DNA: TGTGCCAGCAGCTTATTCAGGCAGGGGAATTATGGC.

This clone has a count of ten or more. Read coverage stops 3 residues before the CDR3 terminus; the germline J gene supplies the remainder. This chain links TRBV28 with TRBJ2-4; weak D call: TRBD1 (6 bases). From germline, CDR1 is MDHEN and CDR2 SYDVKM. V gave up 4 bases and J gave up 1 base, with 17 bases separating them. The CDR3 length is 17 residues. The CDR3 sequence: CASSSPMGAHAKNIQYF. The part of the CDR3 DNA that was read is TGTGCCAGCAGTTCCCCAATGGGGGCTCACGCCAAAAACATT.

In this sample, this clone turned up many times. The read ends 3 residues early relative to the CDR3; the germline J gene fills the gap. The chain joins TRBV24-1 to TRBJ2-3; 11 bases match TRBD1. CDR1 and CDR2 from the germline V gene are KGHDR and SFDVKD. V dropped 9 bases and J dropped 3; count of bases not matched to a gene: 7. The CDR3 loop spans 15 amino acids. The CDR3 loop reads CATESGQGVTDTQYF. The DNA read from the CDR3 is TGTGCCACCGAATCGGGACAGGGGGTTACAGATACG.

This clone was seen repeatedly, ten times or more. The read ends 3 residues shy of where the CDR3 ends; the end is completed using the germline J gene. V gene TRBV12-3 or TRBV12-4 combines with J gene TRBJ2-2; D is uncertain. The V and J ends lost 7 bases and 4 bases respectively, with 7 bases between them. The CDR3 length is 12 residues. The CDR3 protein is CASTPRTGELFF. Incomplete CDR3 DNA: TGTGCCAGCACCCCGCGCACCGGGGAG.

This clone was observed many times. Read coverage stops 3 residues before the CDR3 terminus; the germline J gene supplies the remainder. The rearrangement links TRBV7-9 to TRBJ2-7, with TRBD1 as a possible D gene (5 bases). Germline values: CDR1 SEHNR, CDR2 FQNEAQ (reference sequence). Trimming took off 3 bases at V and 5 bases at J, with 14 bases between the two ends. The CDR3 covers 14 residues. CDR3 DNA, as far as it was read: TGTGCCAGCAGCTTGACAGTTGTTTCCGACGAG. Protein sequence: CASSLTVVSDE. The whole CDR3 region reads CASSLTVVSDEQYF.

The sample holds many counts of this clone. The DNA ends 3 residues before the CDR3 does, and the rest of the CDR3 is filled in from the germline J gene. The chain couples TRBV10-3 to TRBJ2-2, with 8 bases aligning to TRBD1. J gave up 4 bases and V 3 bases, and 4 bases lay outside the gene matches. The length of the CDR3 is 15 residues. The germline CDR1 and CDR2 sequences are ENHRY and SYGVKD. The CDR3 spells CAISDRTGITGELFF. The CDR3 bases that were read are TGTGCCATCAGTGATCGGACAGGGATCACCGGGGAG.

This clone was seen at least ten times. The CDR3 end falls 3 residues outside the read, so it is completed with the germline J gene. The chain has TRBV20-1 and TRBJ2-5, with 9 bases matching TRBD1. Germline CDR1 reads DFQATT; CDR2 reads SNEGSKA (reference sequence). There are 14 residues in the CDR3. J gave up 5 bases and V 3 bases, and 7 bases lay outside the gene matches. The sequenced part of the CDR3 DNA is TGCAGTGCTAGGGTTACAGGGGGCAGGGAGACC. Translated: CSARVTGGRET. The CDR3 as a whole reads CSARVTGGRETQYF.

Ten or more counts support this clone. The sequence runs out 3 residues before the end of the CDR3; the remainder is reconstructed from the germline J gene. The chain has TRBV7-9 and TRBJ2-3; a possible D gene is TRBD1 (7 bases). Per the germline V gene, CDR1 is SEHNR and CDR2 is FQNEAQ (reference sequence). Trimming took off 4 bases at V and 4 bases at J, with 15 bases between the two ends. This CDR3 has 15 amino acids. CDR3 DNA, as far as it was read: TGTGCCAGCAGCTCTCCCCTCAGGGGGGCAGATACG. As protein: CASSSPLRGADT. The full CDR3 reads CASSSPLRGADTQYF.

This clone was seen many times. The read terminates 3 residues ahead of where the CDR3 ends, so the germline J gene completes it. This chain links TRBV14 with TRBJ1-1, with TRBD1 as a possible D gene (5 bases). The CDR3 length is 15 residues. In germline, CDR1 is SGHDN, CDR2 FVKESK. The CDR3 DNA, read in part, is TGTGCCAGCAGCCAAGGGGGCAGGGTAAGAGGCGAA. Translating it yields CASSQGGRVRGE. The entire CDR3 sequence reads CASSQGGRVRGEAFF.

This clone appeared many times. The read ends 3 residues shy of where the CDR3 ends; the end is completed using the germline J gene. V and J are TRBV5-5 and TRBJ1-2; no definite D call. The CDR3 runs 11 residues. Per the germline V gene, CDR1 is SGHKS and CDR2 is YYEKEE (reference sequence). The germline V and J ends were trimmed by 2 bases and 4 bases, with 3 bases remaining between them. The CDR3 loop reads CASSFLYGYTF. The covered CDR3 bases are TGTGCCAGCAGCTTTCTCTATGGC.

This clone was detected ten times or more. The read is 3 residues too short to cover the CDR3 end, so that end is filled in from the germline J gene. The V gene is TRBV28, the J gene TRBJ2-3; TRBD1 matches 7 bases. Germline V gene sequence: CDR1 MDHEN, CDR2 SYDVKM. The CDR3 spans 14 residues. J was trimmed by 1 base and V by 5 bases; bases with no gene match: 3. The CDR3 reads CASSTGQGTDTQYF. The part of the CDR3 DNA that was read is TGTGCCAGCAGTACAGGACAGGGCACAGATACG.

This clone was found many times. The read terminates 3 residues before the CDR3 end, so the remaining end is supplied by the germline J gene. The chain couples TRBV6-1 to TRBJ2-1; 9 bases match TRBD1. The germline gives CDR1 MNHNS, CDR2 SASEGT. The CDR3 is made up of 15 amino acids. V was clipped by 4 bases and J by 7 bases; unmatched bases: 8. The CDR3 spells CASSAGGQGGNEQFF. CDR3 DNA, as far as it was read: TGTGCCAGCAGTGCAGGGGGACAGGGAGGTAATGAG.

This clone was observed at least ten times. Coverage ceases 3 residues before the CDR3 finishes, and the germline J gene fills in the end. The V gene is TRBV30, the J gene TRBJ1-4; 7 bases fit TRBD1. This CDR3 comprises 15 residues. Germline V gene lookup returns CDR1 GTSNPN and CDR2 SVGIG (reference sequence). The J segment lost 6 bases and the V segment lost 3 bases, leaving 10 bases of the junction unmatched. The CDR3 bases that were read are TGTGCCTGGAGAGGGACAGCTATCCCCTATGAAAAA. This codes for CAWRGTAIPYEK. The full-length CDR3 reads as CAWRGTAIPYEKLFF.